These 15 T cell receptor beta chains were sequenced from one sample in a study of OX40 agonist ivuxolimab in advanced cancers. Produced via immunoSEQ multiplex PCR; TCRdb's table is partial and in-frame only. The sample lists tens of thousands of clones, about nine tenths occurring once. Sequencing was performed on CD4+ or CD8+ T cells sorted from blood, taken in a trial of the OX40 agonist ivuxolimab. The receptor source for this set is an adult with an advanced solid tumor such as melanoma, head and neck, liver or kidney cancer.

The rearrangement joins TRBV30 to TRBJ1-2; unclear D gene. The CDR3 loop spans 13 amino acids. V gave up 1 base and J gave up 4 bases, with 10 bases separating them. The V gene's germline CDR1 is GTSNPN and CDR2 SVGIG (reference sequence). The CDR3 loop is CAWSDPGGYGYTF. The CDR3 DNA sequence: TGTGCCTGGAGTGACCCGGGTGGCTATGGCTACACCTTC.

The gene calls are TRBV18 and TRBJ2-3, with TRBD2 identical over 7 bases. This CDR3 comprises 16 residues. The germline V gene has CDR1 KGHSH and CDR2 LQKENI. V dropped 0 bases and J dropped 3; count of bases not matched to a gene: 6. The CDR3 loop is CASSPPLAGVTDTQYF. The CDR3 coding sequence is TGTGCCAGCTCACCACCATTGGCGGGAGTGACAGATACGCAGTATTTT.

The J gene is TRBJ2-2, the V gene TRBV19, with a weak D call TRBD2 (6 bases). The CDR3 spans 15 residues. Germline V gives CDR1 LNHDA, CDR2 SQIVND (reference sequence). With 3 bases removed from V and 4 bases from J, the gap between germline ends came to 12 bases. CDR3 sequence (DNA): TGTGCCAGTAGTATTGGAGGGATCGGCACCGGGGAGCTGTTTTTT. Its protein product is CASSIGGIGTGELFF.

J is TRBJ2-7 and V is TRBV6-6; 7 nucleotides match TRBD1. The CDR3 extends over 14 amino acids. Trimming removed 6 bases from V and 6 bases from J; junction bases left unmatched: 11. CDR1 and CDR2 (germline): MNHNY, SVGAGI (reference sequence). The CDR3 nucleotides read TGTGCCAGCAGGCACGACAGGGCCGTCGCCGAGCAGTACTTC. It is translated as CASRHDRAVAEQYF.

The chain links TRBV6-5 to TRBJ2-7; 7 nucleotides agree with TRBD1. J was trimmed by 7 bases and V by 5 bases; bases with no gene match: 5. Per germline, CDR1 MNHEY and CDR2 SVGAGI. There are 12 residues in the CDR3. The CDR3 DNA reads TGTGCCAGCAGTGAAACCAGGGGGGAGCAGTACTTC. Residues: CASSETRGEQYF.

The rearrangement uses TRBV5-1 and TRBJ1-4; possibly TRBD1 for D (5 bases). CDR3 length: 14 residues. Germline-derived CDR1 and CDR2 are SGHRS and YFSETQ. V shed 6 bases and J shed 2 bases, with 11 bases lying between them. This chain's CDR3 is CASTRSGTNEKLFF. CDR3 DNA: TGCGCCAGCACCAGGTCAGGGACTAATGAAAAACTGTTTTTT.

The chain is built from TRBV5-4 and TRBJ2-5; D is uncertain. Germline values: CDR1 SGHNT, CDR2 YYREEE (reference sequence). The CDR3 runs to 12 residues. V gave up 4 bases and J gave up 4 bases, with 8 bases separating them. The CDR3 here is CASSAPRETQYF. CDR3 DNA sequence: TGTGCCAGCAGCGCCCCGAGAGAGACCCAGTACTTC. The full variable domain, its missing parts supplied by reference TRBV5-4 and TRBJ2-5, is ETGVTQSPTHLIKTRGQQVTLRCSSQSGHNTVSWYQQALGQGPQFIFQYYREEENGRGNFPPRFSGLQFPNYSSELNVNALELDDSALYLCASSAPRETQYFGPGTRLLVL.

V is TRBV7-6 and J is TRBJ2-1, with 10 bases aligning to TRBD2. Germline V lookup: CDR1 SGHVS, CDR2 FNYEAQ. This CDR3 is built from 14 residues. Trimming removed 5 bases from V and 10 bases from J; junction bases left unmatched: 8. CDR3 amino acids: CASSTTSGIGEQFF. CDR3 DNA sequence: TGTGCCAGCAGCACCACTAGCGGGATTGGAGAGCAGTTCTTC.

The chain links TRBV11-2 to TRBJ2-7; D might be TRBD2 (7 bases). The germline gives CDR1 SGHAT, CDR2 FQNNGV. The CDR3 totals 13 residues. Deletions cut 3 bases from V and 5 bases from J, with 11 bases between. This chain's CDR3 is CASSFAGDNEQYF. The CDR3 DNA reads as TGTGCCAGCAGCTTTGCGGGGGACAACGAGCAGTACTTC.

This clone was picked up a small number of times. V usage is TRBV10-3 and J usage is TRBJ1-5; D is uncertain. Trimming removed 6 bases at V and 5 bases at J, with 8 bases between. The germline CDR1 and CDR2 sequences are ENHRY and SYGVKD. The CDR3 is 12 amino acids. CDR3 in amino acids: CAIRGEDQPQHF. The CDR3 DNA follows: TGTGCCATCAGGGGAGAGGATCAGCCCCAGCATTTT.

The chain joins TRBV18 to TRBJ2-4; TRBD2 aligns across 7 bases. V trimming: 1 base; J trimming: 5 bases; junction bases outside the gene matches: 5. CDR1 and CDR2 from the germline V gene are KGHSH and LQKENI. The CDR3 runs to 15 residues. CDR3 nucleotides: TGTGCCAGCTCACCACGTCTAACTAGCGAAAACATTCAGTACTTC. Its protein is CASSPRLTSENIQYF.

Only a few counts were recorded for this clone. The CDR3: CASSTTVNTGELFF. The DNA for the CDR3 is TGCGCCAGCAGCACGACAGTGAACACCGGGGAGCTGTTTTTT. The V call is TRBV5-1, the J call TRBJ2-2; perhaps TRBD1 as D (5 bases). CDR3 length: 14 residues. V lost 4 bases to trimming and J lost 1 base, with 8 bases between them. Germline V gene sequence: CDR1 SGHRS, CDR2 YFSETQ. The full variable domain, its missing parts supplied by reference TRBV5-1 and TRBJ2-2, is KAGVTQTPRYLIKTRGQQVTLSCSPISGHRSVSWYQQTPGQGLQFLFEYFSETQRNKGNFPGRFSGRQFSNSRSEMNVSTLELGDSALYLCASSTTVNTGELFFGEGSRLTVL.

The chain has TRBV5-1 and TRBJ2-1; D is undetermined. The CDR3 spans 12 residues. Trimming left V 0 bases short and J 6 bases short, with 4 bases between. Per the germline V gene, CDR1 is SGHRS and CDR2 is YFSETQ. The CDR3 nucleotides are TGCGCCAGCAGCTTGGATTTCAATGAGCAGTTCTTC. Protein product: CASSLDFNEQFF.

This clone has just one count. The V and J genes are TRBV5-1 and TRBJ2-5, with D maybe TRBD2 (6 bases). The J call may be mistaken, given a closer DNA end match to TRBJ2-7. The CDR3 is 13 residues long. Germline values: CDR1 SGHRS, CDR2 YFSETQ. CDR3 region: CASSLEAGYEQYF. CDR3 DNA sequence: TGCGCCAGCAGCTTGGAGGCGGGATACGAGCAGTACTTC.

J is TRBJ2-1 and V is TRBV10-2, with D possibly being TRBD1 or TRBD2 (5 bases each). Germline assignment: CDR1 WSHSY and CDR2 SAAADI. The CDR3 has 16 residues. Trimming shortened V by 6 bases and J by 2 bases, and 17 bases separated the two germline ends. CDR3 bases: TGCGCCAGCAGGGACGCCCGGGACCTACCCTACAATGAGCAGTTCTTC. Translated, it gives CASRDARDLPYNEQFF.